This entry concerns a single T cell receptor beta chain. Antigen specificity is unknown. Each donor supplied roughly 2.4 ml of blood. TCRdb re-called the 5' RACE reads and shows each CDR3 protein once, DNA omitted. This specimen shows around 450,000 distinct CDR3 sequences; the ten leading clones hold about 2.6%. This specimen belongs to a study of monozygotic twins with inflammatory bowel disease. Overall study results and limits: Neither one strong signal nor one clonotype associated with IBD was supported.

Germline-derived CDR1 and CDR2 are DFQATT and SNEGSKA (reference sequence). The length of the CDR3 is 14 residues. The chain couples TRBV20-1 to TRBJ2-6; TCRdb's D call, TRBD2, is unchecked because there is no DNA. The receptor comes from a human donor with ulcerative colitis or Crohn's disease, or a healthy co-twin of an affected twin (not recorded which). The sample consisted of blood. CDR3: CSARAGAGANVLTF.